The present T cell receptor beta chain was sequenced within a study of blood T cell repertoires in COVID-19. Across the study: Sources were T cells, B-cell-depleted T cells, or PBMCs; the material itself was cDNA or gDNA.

Authors' analysis steps: Researchers report that nucleated cell counts were estimated from reference gene primer amplification. Clones were read by immunoSEQ multiplex PCR, and TCRdb kept only the in-frame ones, dropping some. V, J and clone size are those of that table, while D and trimming were read from the DNA. The table has tens of thousands of clones, around 90% seen once. The sequence came from a human donor in a cohort sampled during active COVID-19. What was sequenced was peripheral blood.

CDR3 region: CASSRQELSNTGELFF. CDR3 bases: TGTGCCAGCTCACGACAGGAGCTCTCGAACACCGGGGAGCTGTTTTTT. J is TRBJ2-2 and V is TRBV18, with D perhaps TRBD1 (6 bases). This CDR3 is built from 16 residues. CDR1 and CDR2 from the germline V gene are KGHSH and LQKENI. The V end lost 4 bases, the J end lost 0 bases, and 12 bases lay between the germline ends.